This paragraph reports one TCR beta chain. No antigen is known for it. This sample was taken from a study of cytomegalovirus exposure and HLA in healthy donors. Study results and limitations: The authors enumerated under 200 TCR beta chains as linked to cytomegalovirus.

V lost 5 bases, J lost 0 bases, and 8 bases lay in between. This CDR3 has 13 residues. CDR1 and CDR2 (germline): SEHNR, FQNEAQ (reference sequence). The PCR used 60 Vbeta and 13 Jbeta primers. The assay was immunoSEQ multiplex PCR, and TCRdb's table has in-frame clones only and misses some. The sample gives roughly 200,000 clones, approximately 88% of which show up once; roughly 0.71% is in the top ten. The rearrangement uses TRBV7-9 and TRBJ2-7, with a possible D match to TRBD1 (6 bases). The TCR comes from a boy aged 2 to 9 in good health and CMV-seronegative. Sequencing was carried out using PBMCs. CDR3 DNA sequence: TGTGCCAGCAGCAGGGACACCTCCTACGAGCAGTACTTC. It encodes CASSRDTSYEQYF.